This T cell receptor beta chain was found in a study of shared T cell receptors in the human thymus. This clone turned up a few times. This table comes from immunoSEQ multiplex PCR, and its TCRdb copy is limited to in-frame clones, with some not included. The sample lists roughly 700,000 clones, around 87% occurring once. V shed 5 bases, J shed 7 bases, and the junction held 12 bases outside the gene matches. This CDR3 comprises 15 residues. Per germline, CDR1 MDHEN and CDR2 SYDVKM. These same data were also listed under a study on human thymus T cells. That source reports: Finnish infants who were healthy and having corrective surgery for congenital heart defects made up the donors. Thymic resections from corrective heart surgery supplied the tissue. Blood and thymic repertoires both appeared biased in V and J gene usage. In unrelated individuals, thymic repertoires overlapped highly, according to related research.

The sequence was obtained from a boy younger than two with a congenital heart defect. The gene calls are TRBV28 and TRBJ1-1; 8 bases match TRBD1. Sequenced sample: thymocytes. CDR3 bases: TGTGCCAGCAGTCCCCTACAGGGGGGGAAGGATGAAGCTTTCTTT. It encodes CASSPLQGGKDEAFF.